This T cell receptor beta chain was found in a study of cytomegalovirus exposure and HLA in healthy donors. In the case of this clone: The antigen is not known.

Study-wide findings and caveats: In vitro experiments confirmed that three CMV-associated chains were specific for CMV antigens. A later analysis found first-cohort TCR clusters tended to co-occur in the roughly 120 validation repertoires. Reportedly, diagnosis of cytomegalovirus status by the classifier showed high specificity and sensitivity. Overall, approximately 150 TCR beta chains were annotated as cytomegalovirus-associated.

Clones were sequenced by immunoSEQ multiplex PCR, and TCRdb holds only the in-frame ones, with some missing. The table has hundreds of thousands of clones, about nine tenths seen once. Sequencing was carried out using PBMCs. The receptor comes from a woman aged 18-29 years in good health and CMV-seropositive.

The CDR3 nucleotides read TGTGCCAGCAGTGAAGGGGCTGGCTACACCTTC. It translates to CASSEGAGYTF. This chain connects TRBV6-1 to TRBJ1-2; D is unclear. This CDR3 contains 11 residues. The germline V gene encodes CDR1 MNHNS and CDR2 SASEGT. V dropped 1 base and J dropped 7 bases, with 4 bases sitting between them.